This T cell receptor beta chain is from a study of blood T cell repertoires in COVID-19. Across the whole study: PBMCs, B-cell-depleted T cells, or T cells were the source of the cDNA or gDNA that made up the material.

The CDR3 totals 14 residues. The V and J ends lost 6 bases and 4 bases respectively, with 15 bases between them. Germline V gene sequence: CDR1 MDHEN, CDR2 SYDVKM. Per the original data handling: Reference gene primer amplification in the assay estimated nucleated cell counts. Assay: immunoSEQ multiplex PCR; the TCRdb copy retains only in-frame clones and omits some. V and J calls and clone size are as listed in that table; D and trimming were resolved from the DNA. The sample records some 130,000 clones, 75% to 90% being singletons. The sample consisted of peripheral blood. The chain uses TRBV28 and TRBJ1-2, with D perhaps TRBD1 (6 bases). The TCR comes from a man aged 50 to 59 with active or convalescent COVID-19. CDR3 sequence reads: CASRSIDRTYGYTF. CDR3 DNA sequence: TGTGCCAGCAGGTCCATTGACAGGACCTATGGCTACACCTTC.